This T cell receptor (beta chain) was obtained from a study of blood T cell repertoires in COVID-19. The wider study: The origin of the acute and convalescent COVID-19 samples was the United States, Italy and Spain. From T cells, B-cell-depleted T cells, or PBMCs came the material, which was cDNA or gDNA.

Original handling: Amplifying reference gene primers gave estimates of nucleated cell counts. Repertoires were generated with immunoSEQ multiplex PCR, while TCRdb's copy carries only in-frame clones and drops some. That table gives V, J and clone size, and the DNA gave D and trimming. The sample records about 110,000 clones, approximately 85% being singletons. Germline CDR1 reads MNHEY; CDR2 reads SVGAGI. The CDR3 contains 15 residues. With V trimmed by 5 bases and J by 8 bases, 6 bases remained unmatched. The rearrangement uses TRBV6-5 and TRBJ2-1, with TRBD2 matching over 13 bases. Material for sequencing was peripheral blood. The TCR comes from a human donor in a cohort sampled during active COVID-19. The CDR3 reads CASSRRLAGGDEQFF. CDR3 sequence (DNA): TGTGCCAGCAGTCGCCGACTAGCGGGGGGAGATGAGCAGTTCTTC.